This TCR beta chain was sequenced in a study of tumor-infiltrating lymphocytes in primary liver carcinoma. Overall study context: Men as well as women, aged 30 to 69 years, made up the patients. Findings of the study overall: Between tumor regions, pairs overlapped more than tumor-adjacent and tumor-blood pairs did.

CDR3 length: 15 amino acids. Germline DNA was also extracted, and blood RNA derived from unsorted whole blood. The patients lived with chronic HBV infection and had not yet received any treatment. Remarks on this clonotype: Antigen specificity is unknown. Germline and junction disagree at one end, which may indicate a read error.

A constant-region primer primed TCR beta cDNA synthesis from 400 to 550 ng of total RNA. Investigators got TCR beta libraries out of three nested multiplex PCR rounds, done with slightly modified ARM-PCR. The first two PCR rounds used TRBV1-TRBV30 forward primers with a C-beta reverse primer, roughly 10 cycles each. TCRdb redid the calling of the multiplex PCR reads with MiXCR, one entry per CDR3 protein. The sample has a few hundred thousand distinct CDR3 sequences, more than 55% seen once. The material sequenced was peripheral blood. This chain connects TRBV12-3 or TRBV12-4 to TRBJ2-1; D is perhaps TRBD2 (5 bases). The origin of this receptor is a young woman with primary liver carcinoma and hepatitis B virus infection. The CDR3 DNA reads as TGTACCAGCAGTTTCAGGCGGGTAGGAGGCAATGAGCAGTTCTTC. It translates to CTSSFRRVGGNEQFF.